These T cell receptor beta chains were read from a single sample in a study of T cell repertoires in cytomegalovirus infection. Using its own MiXCR run on the reads, TCRdb lists one record per CDR3 protein. The sample contains 550,000 to 850,000 distinct CDR3 sequences, around 31% of which appear only once. These receptors have no known antigen. The input for sequencing was cultured PBMCs, taken from culture after CMV antigen stimulation. Receptors were obtained from a human donor in good health (CMV status not recorded). Some clones in this sample may be carry-over from other donors' samples. CDR3s include the opening cysteine and the closing phenylalanine or tryptophan. D genes are given only for firm matches. Some rows mark clone size as missing; the rest say once, few, many or name a class of expanded clone.

CASSLRAGGNGELFF TGTGCCAGCAGCTTAAGGGCAGGGGGAAACGGGGAGCTGTTTTTT TRBD1 - TRBJ2-2 TRBV12-3/TRBV12-4
CAISGRKYNEQFF TGTGCCATCAGCGGGAGGAAATACAATGAGCAGTTCTTC TRBD2 few TRBJ2-1 TRBV10-3
CSAGTGINQPQHF TGCAGTGCTGGTACAGGGATCAATCAGCCCCAGCATTTT - - TRBJ1-5 TRBV20-1
CASSTKTGGGTYEQYF TGTGCCAGCAGCACCAAAACAGGGGGGGGAACCTACGAGCAGTACTTC - few TRBJ2-7 TRBV7-6
CSTRTSGNGGETQYF TGCAGCACCCGGACTAGCGGGAACGGGGGAGAGACCCAGTACTTC TRBD2 - TRBJ2-5 TRBV29-1
CASSFRDRKTYSNQPQHF TGTGCCAGCAGCTTTCGGGACAGAAAAACTTATAGCAATCAGCCCCAGCATTTT TRBD1 once TRBJ1-5 TRBV11-3
CASSKGLIDNEQFF TGTGCCAGCAGCAAGGGACTAATTGACAATGAGCAGTTCTTC TRBD2 - TRBJ2-1 TRBV5-4
CASSRRTVARRELFF TGTGCCAGCAGCCGTCGGACAGTCGCCCGACGGGAACTGTTTTTT - - TRBJ1-4 TRBV12-3/TRBV12-4
CASSSNRGTYEQYF TGTGCCAGCAGTTCAAACAGGGGTACCTACGAGCAGTACTTC TRBD1 once TRBJ2-7 TRBV7-6
CASSPLFQGNYGYTF TGCGCCAGCAGCCCCTTATTCCAGGGCAACTATGGCTACACCTTC - few TRBJ1-2 TRBV4-1
CASSLRGEMPYNSPLHF TGTGCCAGCAGCTTGCGAGGGGAGATGCCCTATAATTCACCCCTCCACTTT - few TRBJ1-6 TRBV5-6
CASSELRGQGSYNEQFF TGTGCCAGCAGTGAACTCCGGGGACAGGGTTCCTACAATGAGCAGTTCTTC TRBD1 - TRBJ2-1 TRBV6-1
CASSRSDRNEQYF TGCGCCAGCAGCCGATCGGACAGAAACGAGCAGTACTTC - once TRBJ2-7 TRBV4-1
CATSRRPRANDNEQFF TGTGCCACCAGCAGACGTCCTCGGGCTAATGACAATGAGCAGTTCTTC - - TRBJ2-1 TRBV15
CASSFPRNTGFDTGGYEQYF TGTGCCAGCAGCTTTCCCAGGAACACCGGGTTCGATACCGGAGGCTACGAGCAGTACTTC - many TRBJ2-7 TRBV7-8
CASSDTTYGYTF TGTGCCAGCAGTGATACGACCTATGGCTACACCTTC - - TRBJ1-2 TRBV6-1
CASSPGEGDTQYF TGTGCCAGCAGCCCGGGAGAGGGCGATACGCAGTATTTT - - TRBJ2-3 TRBV7-8
CASSQEFRGEAFF TGTGCCAGCAGCCAAGAATTCAGGGGTGAAGCTTTCTTT - - TRBJ1-1 TRBV14
CSARDNYEQYF TGCAGTGCGCGGGACAATTACGAGCAGTACTTC - - TRBJ2-7 TRBV20-1
CASSLRPSGSSYNEQFF TGTGCCAGCAGCCTCCGCCCTAGCGGGAGCTCCTACAATGAGCAGTTCTTC TRBD2 many TRBJ2-1 TRBV7-2
CASSLVLLNTEAFF TGTGCCAGCAGTTTAGTACTCCTGAACACTGAAGCTTTCTTT - - TRBJ1-1 TRBV12-3/TRBV12-4
CASSRTGGGTDTQYF TGTGCCAGCAGCAGGACAGGGGGGGGAACAGATACGCAGTATTTT TRBD1 many TRBJ2-3 TRBV7-2
CASSLGTSSPYF TGTGCCAGCAGCTTAGGGACTAGCTCGCCGTACTTC TRBD2 - TRBJ2-7 TRBV7-2
CASSVDSTPVVYGYTF TGTGCCAGCAGCGTAGATAGTACCCCCGTAGTCTATGGCTACACCTTC - few TRBJ1-2 TRBV9
CASSLSPLAKNIQYF TGCGCCAGCAGCTTGTCCCCACTAGCCAAAAACATTCAGTACTTC - - TRBJ2-4 TRBV5-1
CASSFHSTGLSGNTIYF TGTGCCAGCAGTTTCCACTCAACGGGGCTTAGTGGAAACACCATATATTTT - few TRBJ1-3 TRBV6-6
CASSSVTGTGRETQYF TGTGCCAGCAGTTCAGTTACCGGGACAGGGCGGGAGACCCAGTACTTC TRBD1 few TRBJ2-5 TRBV6-1
CASSPTSGTGGRITEAFF TGTGCCAGCAGCCCTACCTCCGGGACAGGGGGAAGGATCACTGAAGCTTTCTTT TRBD1 - TRBJ1-1 TRBV5-4
CASSVDGRTGDNSPLHF TGTGCCAGCAGCGTAGATGGGAGGACAGGGGATAATTCACCCCTCCACTTT TRBD1 - TRBJ1-6 TRBV9
CASSGSLTRDYQPQHF TGTGCCAGCAGTGGCTCACTGACAAGGGATTATCAGCCCCAGCATTTT - - TRBJ1-5 TRBV6-6
CASSPARSGETQYF TGTGCCAGCAGCCCGGCACGGTCTGGAGAGACCCAGTACTTC - - TRBJ2-5 TRBV5-4
CASSLGEGQPQHF TGTGCCAGCAGCTTGGGGGAGGGTCAGCCCCAGCATTTT - many TRBJ1-5 TRBV7-2
CASSFGTSGTGELFF TGTGCCAGCAGCTTTGGGACTAGCGGCACCGGGGAGCTGTTTTTT TRBD2 - TRBJ2-2 TRBV7-6
CASSQLAGRGPDTQYF TGTGCCAGCAGCCAACTAGCGGGGAGGGGGCCAGATACGCAGTATTTT TRBD2 - TRBJ2-3 TRBV7-6
CATSSRLAGAFSYNEQFF TGTGCCACCAGTTCCCGACTAGCGGGGGCCTTCTCCTACAATGAGCAGTTCTTC TRBD2 few TRBJ2-1 TRBV24-1
CASSLVAKETQYF TGTGCCAGCAGCTTGGTGGCAAAAGAGACCCAGTACTTC - few TRBJ2-5 TRBV5-4
CASETGSSQPQHF TGTGCCAGCGAAACAGGGTCAAGTCAGCCCCAGCATTTT - - TRBJ1-5 TRBV6-2/TRBV6-3
CASSPTHYTQYF TGTGCCAGCAGCCCGACCCATTATACGCAGTATTTT - - TRBJ2-3 TRBV7-9
CSAREGRDRGRKLFF TGCAGTGCTAGAGAAGGCCGGGACAGGGGGCGAAAACTGTTTTTT TRBD1 - TRBJ1-4 TRBV20-1
CASSAAYGYTF TGTGCCAGCAGCGCGGCCTATGGCTACACCTTC - - TRBJ1-2 TRBV9
CASSRTSGGDSRTGELFF TGTGCCAGCAGCCGCACTAGCGGGGGGGATTCCAGGACCGGGGAGCTGTTTTTT TRBD2 - TRBJ2-2 TRBV7-6
CASSPPGVRDRGAFF TGTGCCAGCAGCCCACCCGGGGTAAGGGACAGGGGCGCTTTCTTT TRBD1 - TRBJ1-1 TRBV7-2
CASSYRLRGRLAGTGELFF TGTGCCAGCAGCTATAGACTACGCGGGAGGCTAGCCGGGACCGGGGAGCTGTTTTTT TRBD2 - TRBJ2-2 TRBV11-1
CASSLTGSRYEQYF TGCGCCAGCAGCTTGACAGGGTCCCGTTACGAGCAGTACTTC - few TRBJ2-7 TRBV5-1
CSAATDTQYF TGCAGTGCCGCGACAGATACGCAGTATTTT - - TRBJ2-3 TRBV20-1
CATSGGQTDGDQPQHF TGTGCCACCAGTGGGGGACAGACCGATGGGGATCAGCCCCAGCATTTT TRBD1 few TRBJ1-5 TRBV24-1
CASSITEGISYNEQFF TGTGCCAGTAGTATAACAGAGGGGATCTCCTACAATGAGCAGTTCTTC - - TRBJ2-1 TRBV19
CASSYAPTVQETQYF TGTGCCAGCAGCTACGCCCCTACGGTTCAAGAGACCCAGTACTTC - few TRBJ2-5 TRBV11-2
CASSQGSRAYNEQFF TGTGCCAGCAGCCAAGGATCGCGGGCCTACAATGAGCAGTTCTTC - - TRBJ2-1 TRBV3-1
CASSVSWDSQNSPLHF TGTGCCAGTAGTGTATCGTGGGACAGCCAAAATTCACCCCTCCACTTT TRBD1 - TRBJ1-6 TRBV19
CSARGTLDNEQFF TGCAGTGCTAGAGGCACTTTGGACAATGAGCAGTTCTTC - - TRBJ2-1 TRBV20-1
CASSPDREGKLFF TGTGCCAGCAGCCCCGACAGGGAGGGAAAACTGTTTTTT TRBD1 - TRBJ1-4 TRBV27
CASRAPSGAYNEQFF TGTGCCAGCAGGGCCCCTAGCGGTGCCTACAATGAGCAGTTCTTC TRBD2 few TRBJ2-1 TRBV7-2
CATTASGRGQETQYF TGTGCCACCACGGCTAGCGGGAGAGGCCAAGAGACCCAGTACTTC TRBD2 - TRBJ2-5 TRBV19
CASSPDSRTDTQYF TGTGCCAGCTCACCAGACAGCCGCACAGATACGCAGTATTTT - - TRBJ2-3 TRBV18
CASRQRTLRSGNTIYF TGTGCCAGCAGACAAAGGACACTTCGCTCTGGAAACACCATATATTTT - - TRBJ1-3 TRBV6-6
CASSILAGAKNIQYF TGTGCCAGTAGTATCCTAGCGGGGGCAAAAAACATTCAGTACTTC TRBD2 - TRBJ2-4 TRBV19
CASSNIAGLYEQYF TGTGCCAGCAGCAACATAGCGGGACTCTACGAGCAGTACTTC TRBD2 - TRBJ2-7 TRBV7-9
CASSFSEEQFF TGTGCCAGCAGCTTCTCGGAGGAGCAGTTCTTC - many TRBJ2-1 TRBV7-2
CASSPVGVEAFF TGTGCCAGCAGCCCCGTCGGGGTTGAAGCTTTCTTT - - TRBJ1-1 TRBV7-6